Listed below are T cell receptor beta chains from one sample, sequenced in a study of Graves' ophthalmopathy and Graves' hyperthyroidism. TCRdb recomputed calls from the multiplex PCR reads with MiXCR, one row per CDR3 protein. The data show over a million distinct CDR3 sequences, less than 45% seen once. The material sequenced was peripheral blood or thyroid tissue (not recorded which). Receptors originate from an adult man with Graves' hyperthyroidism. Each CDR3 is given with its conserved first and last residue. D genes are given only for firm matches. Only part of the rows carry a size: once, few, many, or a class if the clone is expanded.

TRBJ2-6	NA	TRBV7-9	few	TGTGCCAGCAGCGTCGGACCTCCAAGCTCTGGGGCCAACGTCCTGACTTTC	CASSVGPPSSGANVLTF
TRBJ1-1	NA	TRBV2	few	TGTGCCAGCAGCGCATTTTCCACGAACACTGAAGCTTTCTTT	CASSAFSTNTEAFF
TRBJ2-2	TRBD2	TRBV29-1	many	TGCAGCGTTGGGGGACTAGCCTCCCCCGGGGAGCTGTTTTTT	CSVGGLASPGELFF
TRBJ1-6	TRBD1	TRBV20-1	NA	TGCAGTGCTGGGGACAGGGAAACGTATAATTCACCCCTCCACTTT	CSAGDRETYNSPLHF
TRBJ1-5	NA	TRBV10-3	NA	TGTGCCATCAGTTACACGGGACGGCCGAATCAGCCCCAGCATTTT	CAISYTGRPNQPQHF
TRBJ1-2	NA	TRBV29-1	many	TGCAGCGTTGACGGGCCAGGGGTTTCCACAGGGGGCTACACCTTC	CSVDGPGVSTGGYTF
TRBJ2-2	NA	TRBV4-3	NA	TGCGCCAGCAGCCAAGGTGTCAGGGTTACCGAGCTGTTTTTT	CASSQGVRVTELFF
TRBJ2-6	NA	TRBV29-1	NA	TGCAGCGTTGAAAGTCTCGGCGGAGCTTCTGGGGCCAACGTCCTGACTTTC	CSVESLGGASGANVLTF
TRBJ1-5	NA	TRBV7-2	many	TGTGCCAGCAGCCCAGGGACCCTTGGGAATCAGCCCCAGCATTTT	CASSPGTLGNQPQHF
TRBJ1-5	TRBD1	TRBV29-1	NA	TGCAGCGTTGACTTCGGAGGGGGCCGCAATCAGCCCCAGCATTTT	CSVDFGGGRNQPQHF
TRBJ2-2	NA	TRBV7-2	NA	TGTGCCAACAGCTTTGCCGAGACCGGGGAGCTGTTTTTT	CANSFAETGELFF
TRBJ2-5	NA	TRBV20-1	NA	TGCAGTGCTAGGCGGACCCAGTACTTC	CSARRTQYF
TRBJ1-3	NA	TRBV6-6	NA	TGTGCCAGCAGTTACGCTAGTCCATCCGAGGCGGGTGGAAACACCATATATTTT	CASSYASPSEAGGNTIYF
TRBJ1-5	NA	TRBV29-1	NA	TGCAGCGCAGGAAATTCTGTGGTAGCCCAGCATTTT	CSAGNSVVAQHF
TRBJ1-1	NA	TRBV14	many	TGTGCCAGCAGCCAAGATCTAAGGGCAGGGGAGACTGAAGCTTTCTTT	CASSQDLRAGETEAFF
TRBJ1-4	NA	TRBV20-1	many	TGCAGTGTCACAGGGTTTGAGGATGAAAAACTGTTTTTT	CSVTGFEDEKLFF
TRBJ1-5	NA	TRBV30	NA	TGTGCCTGGAGTCTGACAGTAAATCAGCCCCAGCATTTT	CAWSLTVNQPQHF
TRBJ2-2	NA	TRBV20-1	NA	TGCAGTGCGTTACCGGGACAGAACACCGGGGAGCTGTTTTTT	CSALPGQNTGELFF
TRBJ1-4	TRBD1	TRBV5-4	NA	TGTGCCAGCAACAACCCGGGACAGCATAATGAAAAACTGTTTTTT	CASNNPGQHNEKLFF
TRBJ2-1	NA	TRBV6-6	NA	TGTGCCAGTGGATTCTCCTACAATGAGCAGTTCTTC	CASGFSYNEQFF
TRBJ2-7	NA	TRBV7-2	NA	TGTGCCAGCAGACGGGACTGGTACGAGCAGTACTTC	CASRRDWYEQYF
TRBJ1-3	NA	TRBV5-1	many	TGCGCCAGCAGCCCTGGGACTGAAGGAAACACCATATATTTT	CASSPGTEGNTIYF
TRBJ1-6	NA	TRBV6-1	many	TGTGCCAGCAGTGAAGGAGCGGCAAATACACCCCTCCACTTT	CASSEGAANTPLHF
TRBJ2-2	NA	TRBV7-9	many	TGTGCCAGCGGCCCATACACCGGGGAGCTGTTTTTT	CASGPYTGELFF
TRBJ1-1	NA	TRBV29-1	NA	TGCAGCGTTGAGACTCGAAGGGGCACTGAGGCTTTCTTT	CSVETRRGTEAFF
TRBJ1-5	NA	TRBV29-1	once	TGCAGCTTTGCTACGGGCAATCAGCCCCAGCATTTT	CSFATGNQPQHF
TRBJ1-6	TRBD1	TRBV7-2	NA	TGTGCCAGCAGCTCAGGACAGGGAGGTTCACCCCTCTACTTT	CASSSGQGGSPLYF
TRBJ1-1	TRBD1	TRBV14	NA	TGTGCCAGCAGCCAAGGAGACAGGGTAACTGAAGCTTTCTTT	CASSQGDRVTEAFF
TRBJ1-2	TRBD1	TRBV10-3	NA	TGTGCCATCAGTTACGGGGGCAGGGGGTTTGGCTACACCTTC	CAISYGGRGFGYTF
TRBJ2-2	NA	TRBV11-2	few	TGTGCCAGCAGCTTACTCAGAACCACCGGGGAGCTGTTTTTT	CASSLLRTTGELFF
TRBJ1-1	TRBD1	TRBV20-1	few	TGCAGTGCTACTCCAGGGGGACGGGACACTGAAGCTTTCTTT	CSATPGGRDTEAFF
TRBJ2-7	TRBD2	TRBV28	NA	TGTGCCAGCAGTTCTCTCATTAGCGGGAACTTGTACGAGCAGTACTTC	CASSSLISGNLYEQYF
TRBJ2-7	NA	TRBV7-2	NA	TGTGCCAGCAGCTTAGTCAGGAGCTACGAGCACTACTTC	CASSLVRSYEHYF
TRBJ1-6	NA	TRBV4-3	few	TGCGCCAGCAGCCAAGGCCGGGCCCCCCGCGACTTT	CASSQGRAPRDF
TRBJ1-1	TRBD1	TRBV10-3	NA	TGTGCCAAAACGACAGGGTTTATACCAGCCCCGAACACTGAAGCTTTCTTT	CAKTTGFIPAPNTEAFF
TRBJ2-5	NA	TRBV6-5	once	TGTGCCAGCAGCCTACAGGGACACCGGGAGACTCAGTACTTC	CASSLQGHRETQYF
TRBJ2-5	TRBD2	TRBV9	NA	TGTGCCAGCAGCGGCGTCAGCGGAAGGGAGGGTCAAGAGACCCAGTACTTC	CASSGVSGREGQETQYF
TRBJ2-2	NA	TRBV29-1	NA	TGCACCGTGAAGGTACCCCCCGGGGAGCTGTTTTTT	CTVKVPPGELFF
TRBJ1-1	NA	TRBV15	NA	TGTGCCACCAGCGTTGGGTTTAACACAGGGATGGGCACTGAAGCTTTCTTT	CATSVGFNTGMGTEAFF
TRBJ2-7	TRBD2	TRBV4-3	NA	TGCGCCAGCAGCCAATACCCTAGCGGGAGTTCCTCCGAGCAGTACTTC	CASSQYPSGSSSEQYF
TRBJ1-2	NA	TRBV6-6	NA	TGTGCCAGCAGTTATGGAACAGGGACCTACGCCTACACCTTC	CASSYGTGTYAYTF
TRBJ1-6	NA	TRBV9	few	TGTGCCAGCAGCCTAGACCCAGGGTTACCCCTCCACTTT	CASSLDPGLPLHF
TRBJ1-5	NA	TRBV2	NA	TGTGCCAGCGGATTCCGGGAATGGAGCAATCAGCCCCAGCATTTT	CASGFREWSNQPQHF
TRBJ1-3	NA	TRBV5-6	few	TGTGCCAGCAGCTTGGAGGGAGAGGGTTTTGGAAACACCATATATTTT	CASSLEGEGFGNTIYF
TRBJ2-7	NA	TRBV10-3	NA	TGTGCCACCAGTGTCTTTTCTCCTAGCGAGCGGTCCTACGAGCAGTACTTC	CATSVFSPSERSYEQYF
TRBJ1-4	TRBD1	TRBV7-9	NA	TGTGCCAGCAGTACGGGACAGGGTAAAGAAAAACTGTTTTTT	CASSTGQGKEKLFF
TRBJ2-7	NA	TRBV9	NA	TGTGCCAGCAGTATAGAGGGGGGGGACAGCTCCTACGAGCAGTACTTC	CASSIEGGDSSYEQYF
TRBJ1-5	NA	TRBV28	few	TGTGCCAGCAGTTGGGAGCCCCAGCATTTT	CASSWEPQHF
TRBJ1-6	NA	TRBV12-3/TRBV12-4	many	TGTGCCAGCAGTCCGCAGGGGAGAGGTTCACCCCTCCACTTT	CASSPQGRGSPLHF
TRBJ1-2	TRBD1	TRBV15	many	TGTGCCACCAGCAGAGATGTCGGGACAGGGTCTGGCTACACCTTC	CATSRDVGTGSGYTF
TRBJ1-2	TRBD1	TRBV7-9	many	TGTGCCAGCAGCTTAGCCGTGACAGGGCATGGCTACACCTTC	CASSLAVTGHGYTF
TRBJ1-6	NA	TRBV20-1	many	TGCAGTGGTGCCTTCCAAACCAATTCACCCCTCCACTTT	CSGAFQTNSPLHF
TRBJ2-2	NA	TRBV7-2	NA	TGTGCCAGCAGCTTAAGATCCAGGGGGCTGTTTTTT	CASSLRSRGLFF
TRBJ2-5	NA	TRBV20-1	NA	TGCAGTGCTATTAGGACGTCGAGCTCCTACGAGACCCAGTACTTC	CSAIRTSSSYETQYF